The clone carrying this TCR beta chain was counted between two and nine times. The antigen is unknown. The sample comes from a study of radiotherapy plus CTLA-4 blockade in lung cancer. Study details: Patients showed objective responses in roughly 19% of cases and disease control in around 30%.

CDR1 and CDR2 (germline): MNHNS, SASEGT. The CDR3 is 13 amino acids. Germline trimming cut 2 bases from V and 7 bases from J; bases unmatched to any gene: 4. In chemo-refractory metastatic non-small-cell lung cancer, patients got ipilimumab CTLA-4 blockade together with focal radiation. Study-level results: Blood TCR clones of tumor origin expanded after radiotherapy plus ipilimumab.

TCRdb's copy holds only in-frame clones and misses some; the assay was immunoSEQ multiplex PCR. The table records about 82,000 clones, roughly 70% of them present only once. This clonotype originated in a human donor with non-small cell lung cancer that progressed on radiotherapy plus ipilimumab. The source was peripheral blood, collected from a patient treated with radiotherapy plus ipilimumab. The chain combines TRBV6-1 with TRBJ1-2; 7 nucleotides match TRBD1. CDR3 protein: CASSETGVGGYTF. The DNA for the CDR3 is TGTGCCAGCAGTGAAACAGGGGTCGGTGGCTACACCTTC.